The 12 T cell receptor beta chains listed next were all sequenced from one sample in a study of OX40 agonist ivuxolimab in advanced cancers. Sequenced by immunoSEQ multiplex PCR; TCRdb stores in-frame clones only, minus some. Found here are about 84,000 clones, just over 90% of them singletons; the top ten hold more than 0.35%. Specimen: CD4+ or CD8+ T cells sorted from blood, collected in a trial of the OX40 agonist ivuxolimab. These TCRs come from an adult with an advanced solid tumor such as melanoma, head and neck, liver or kidney cancer.

The table lists this clone with a few counts. The chain recombines TRBV18 with TRBJ1-1; D is uncertain. The germline V gene has CDR1 KGHSH and CDR2 LQKENI. The CDR3 contains 15 residues. Trimming took 0 bases from V and 5 from J, leaving 13 bases between them. The CDR3 coding sequence is TGTGCCAGCTCACCACCCTCGGGTTTGGGGACTGAAGCTTTCTTT. Protein: CASSPPSGLGTEAFF.

The gene calls are TRBV15 and TRBJ2-2, with 13 bases fitting TRBD2. V dropped 5 bases and J dropped 1; count of bases not matched to a gene: 10. The germline CDR1 and CDR2 sequences are LNHNV and YYDKDF (reference sequence). CDR3 length: 19 amino acids. CDR3 in amino acids: CATSWLRTSGRGNTGELFF. The DNA for the CDR3 is TGTGCCACCAGCTGGCTGAGGACTAGCGGGAGAGGGAACACCGGGGAGCTGTTTTTT. Combining the CDR3 with reference TRBV15 and TRBJ2-2 gives the whole variable domain DAMVIQNPRYQVTQFGKPVTLSCSQTLNHNVMYWYQQKSSQAPKLLFHYYDKDFNNEADTPDNFQSRRPNTSFCFLDIRSPGLGDTAMYLCATSWLRTSGRGNTGELFFGEGSRLTVL.

The rearrangement joins TRBV5-1 to TRBJ2-3, with D possibly TRBD2 on 6 matching bases. The ends were cut back, 4 bases at V and 5 bases at J, with 20 bases in the middle. In germline, CDR1 is SGHRS, CDR2 YFSETQ. The CDR3 loop spans 16 amino acids. DNA of the CDR3: TGCGCCAGCAGCCGAGGCGGGGCCCCGGCTGGAGATACGCAGTATTTT. Its protein product is CASSRGGAPAGDTQYF.

The rearrangement links TRBV23-1 to TRBJ2-7; D perhaps matches TRBD1 (5 bases). TRBV23-1 is treated as an ORF (open reading frame) with a function not yet certain. V was clipped by 4 bases and J by 0 bases, with 10 bases between them. This CDR3 is built from 14 residues. The DNA of the CDR3 is TGCGCCAGCAGTCCCAGGGCAACCTCCTACGAGCAGTACTTC. Its protein is CASSPRATSYEQYF.

The chain uses TRBV30 and TRBJ1-2; possible D gene TRBD1, 5 bases. CDR3 length equals 13 residues. Germline CDR1 and CDR2: GTSNPN and SVGIG (reference sequence). V was cut by 0 bases and J by 6 bases, with 11 bases left in between. CDR3 loop: CAWSVLVGDGYTF. The CDR3 DNA is TGTGCCTGGAGTGTATTGGTAGGGGATGGCTACACCTTC.

The chain joins TRBV10-3 to TRBJ2-7; TRBD1 agrees at 7 bases. Germline CDR1 is ENHRY and CDR2 is SYGVKD. There are 14 residues in the CDR3. With 0 bases clipped from V and 1 base from J, the junction kept 0 bases outside the gene matches. The CDR3 nucleotides are TGTGCCATCAGTGAGTCGACAGGGTCCTACGAGCAGTACTTC. This sequence encodes CAISESTGSYEQYF.

V gene TRBV5-1 combines with J gene TRBJ1-5, with a possible D match to TRBD1 (6 bases). Trimming left V 1 base short and J 4 bases short, with 9 bases between. Germline CDR1 and CDR2: SGHRS and YFSETQ. The length of the CDR3 is 14 residues. The CDR3 spells CASSLTGTNQPQHF. In DNA form, the CDR3 reads TGCGCCAGCAGCTTGACGGGGACAAATCAGCCCCAGCATTTT.

This clone is a singleton in its sample. The chain carries TRBV19 and TRBJ2-2; 11 bases align to TRBD1. V dropped 9 bases and J dropped 6; count of bases not matched to a gene: 6. The CDR3 spans 14 residues. The germline V gene encodes CDR1 LNHDA and CDR2 SQIVND (reference sequence). The CDR3 coding sequence is TGTGCCAGCCGGCGGACAGGGGGCTCCGGGGAGCTGTTTTTT. Translation: CASRRTGGSGELFF.

The chain links TRBV6-6 to TRBJ2-3; D unresolved. V lost 6 bases, J lost 6 bases, and 7 bases lay in between. This CDR3 has 11 residues. Per the germline V gene, CDR1 is MNHNY and CDR2 is SVGAGI (reference sequence). CDR3 sequence (DNA): TGTGCCAGCAGGGGGTACGATACGCAGTATTTT. This translates into CASRGYDTQYF.

The V call is TRBV6-1, the J call TRBJ2-2, with D hard to call. V dropped 2 bases and J dropped 5 bases, with 6 bases sitting between them. Germline V gene data show CDR1 as MNHNS and CDR2 as SASEGT. CDR3 length equals 13 residues. The CDR3 is CASSESQTGELFF. CDR3 DNA sequence: TGTGCCAGCAGTGAATCCCAGACCGGGGAGCTGTTTTTT.

This clone was detected once. V gene TRBV7-8 combines with J gene TRBJ1-6; D not resolved. CDR3 length: 16 residues. CDR1 SGHVS and CDR2 FQNEAQ come from the germline V gene. V lost 4 bases and J 7 bases, leaving 17 bases between the germline ends. CDR3 bases: TGTGCCAGCAGCTCAAGGGCCCCCGGGAACAATTCACCCCTCCACTTT. This sequence encodes CASSSRAPGNNSPLHF.

The chain combines TRBV5-4 with TRBJ2-5; D not resolved. The germline V gene has CDR1 SGHNT and CDR2 YYREEE (reference sequence). The CDR3 is 13 amino acids. Trimming cost V 7 bases and J 4 bases, with 14 bases left between them. The CDR3 loop reads CASRLAVGETQYF. The CDR3 DNA follows: TGTGCCAGCCGCCTGGCGGTTGGAGAGACCCAGTACTTC.